This T cell receptor beta chain was captured by sequencing in a study of T cell repertoires in cytomegalovirus infection. The study's findings and limits: CMV-specific TCR beta clonotypes restricted by HLA-C were the ones dominating the ex vivo response.

The CDR3 extends over 14 amino acids. V gave up 6 bases and J gave up 3 bases; unmatched junction bases: 3. Per the germline V gene, CDR1 is SNHLY and CDR2 is FYNNEI. Note on this clonotype: No antigen is known for it. A much larger clone differs by one base, so this may be a read error.

MiXCR, applied by TCRdb to the reads, yields one record per CDR3 protein. The repertoire holds approximately 500,000 distinct CDR3 sequences, approximately 10% seen once, with 10% in the top ten. This TCR came from a human donor in good health (CMV status not recorded). Some clones in this sample may be carry-over from other donors' samples. Sequencing was performed on PBMCs. The V gene is TRBV2, the J gene TRBJ2-1; 9 nucleotides line up with TRBD2. The CDR3 DNA sequence: TGTGCCAGCAGGGGGACTAGCATCTACAATGAGCAGTTCTTC. Translation gives CASRGTSIYNEQFF. Based on the CDR3 plus reference TRBV2 and TRBJ2-1, the full variable domain is EPEVTQTPSHQVTQMGQEVILRCVPISNHLYFYWYRQILGQKVEFLVSFYNNEISEKSEIFDDQFSVERPDGSNFTLKIRSTKLEDSAMYFCASRGTSIYNEQFFGPGTRLTVL.